These 19 T cell receptor beta chains came from one sample sequenced in a study of T cell responses to AZD1222 COVID-19 vaccine (dated by TCRdb to the early 2020s). The time point label, as the study defines it: about 28 days (+/-7) after the second vaccine dose. The treatment or condition label for this specimen denotes: meningococcal conjugate vaccine given as trial control. Libraries were made using the immunoSEQ multiplex PCR assay. TCRdb retrieved this table from immuneACCESS and kept in-frame rearrangements only. Not all clones are present; in checked studies, unresolved V genes account for under half, and no reason is known for the remainder. The sample table records 140,000 to 150,000 clones; about 89% of these occur just once. Together, the top ten hold around 6.9% of the sample. The sequences come from peripheral blood, collected 28 days after the second dose of the MenACWY control vaccine. Receptors originate from an adult who received the MenACWY meningococcal vaccine as a control.

CDR3 in amino acids: CAIAGQGGSYNEQFF. In nucleotides, the CDR3 is TGTGCCATTGCTGGACAGGGAGGGTCCTACAATGAGCAGTTCTTC. This chain links TRBV10-3 with TRBJ2-1; D may be TRBD1 (8 bases). The CDR3 covers 15 residues. The germline V gene encodes CDR1 ENHRY and CDR2 SYGVKD. Trimming cost V 9 bases and J 1 base, with 16 bases left between them.

The chain is built from TRBV27 and TRBJ1-2; 8 bases align to TRBD1. Germline V CDR1 and CDR2: MNHEY, SMNVEV (reference sequence). The CDR3 covers 14 residues. V shed 4 bases, J shed 4 bases, and the junction held 5 bases outside the gene matches. As DNA, the CDR3 is TGTGCCAGCAGTTCGGACAGGGAAGGCTATGGCTACACCTTC. This gives the protein CASSSDREGYGYTF.

J is TRBJ2-7 and V is TRBV29-1, with a tentative D call TRBD1 (5 bases). The germline V and J ends were trimmed by 4 bases and 2 bases, with 9 bases remaining between them. Germline values: CDR1 SQVTM, CDR2 ANQGSEA. The CDR3 runs to 12 residues. The CDR3 loop is CSVARVPYEQYF. Written as DNA, the CDR3 is TGCAGCGTTGCCAGGGTACCCTACGAGCAGTACTTC.

The gene calls are TRBV5-1 and TRBJ2-1; D remains ambiguous. Germline values: CDR1 SGHRS, CDR2 YFSETQ. The CDR3 spans 13 residues. Trimming took off 1 base at V and 8 bases at J, with 10 bases between the two ends. The CDR3 bases are TGCGCCAGCAGCTTGATCGTTGCAGATGAGCAGTTCTTC. Translated: CASSLIVADEQFF.

V and J are TRBV15 and TRBJ2-7; D possibly uses TRBD1 or TRBD2 (5 bases each). Germline CDR1 LNHNV, CDR2 YYDKDF (reference sequence). The CDR3 sequence is 14 residues long. V was cut by 3 bases and J by 6 bases, with 15 bases left in between. CDR3 sequence reads: CATSSSGHGGEQYF. Here the CDR3 DNA reads TGTGCCACCAGCAGTTCGGGCCATGGGGGCGAGCAGTACTTC.

The genes are TRBV27 and TRBJ1-1, with a possible D match to TRBD1 (5 bases). This CDR3 has 15 residues. V was shortened by 2 bases and J by 1 base, with 11 bases between the two germline ends. Germline CDR1 is MNHEY and CDR2 is SMNVEV (reference sequence). The CDR3 DNA is TGTGCCAGCAGTTTAAGCCAGGGATGGAACACTGAAGCTTTCTTT. As protein: CASSLSQGWNTEAFF.

The chain recombines TRBV6-2 or TRBV6-3 with TRBJ1-4; possibly TRBD1 for D (5 bases). CDR3 length: 12 residues. V shed 2 bases and J shed 12 bases, with 10 bases lying between them. Germline CDR1 is MNHEY and CDR2 is SVGEGT. CDR3: CASSYQGGELFF. Here the CDR3 DNA reads TGTGCCAGCAGTTACCAGGGCGGGGAACTGTTTTTT.

V and J are TRBV9 and TRBJ2-2; 14 bases map to TRBD2. The CDR3 sequence is 18 residues long. Germline V lookup: CDR1 SGDLS, CDR2 YYNGEE. The V segment lost 3 bases and the J segment 5 bases; nucleotides outside the gene matches: 9. This CDR3 reads CASSAGGLAGGLTGELFF. As DNA, the CDR3 is TGTGCCAGCAGCGCCGGAGGACTAGCGGGAGGCCTTACCGGGGAGCTGTTTTTT. The full variable domain, in which reference TRBV9 and TRBJ2-2 provide the parts outside the CDR3, is DSGVTQTPKHLITATGQRVTLRCSPRSGDLSVYWYQQSLDQGLQFLIQYYNGEERAKGNILERFSAQQFPDLHSELNLSSLELGDSALYFCASSAGGLAGGLTGELFFGEGSRLTVL.

The chain links TRBV29-1 to TRBJ2-3; D perhaps matches TRBD1 (7 bases). Germline CDR1 reads SQVTM; CDR2 reads ANQGSEA. CDR3 size: 15 residues. Trimming left V 1 base short and J 3 bases short, with 14 bases between. The DNA for the CDR3 is TGCAGCGTTGAAGCGGGCGCAGGGGGGACAGATACGCAGTATTTT. Translated, it gives CSVEAGAGGTDTQYF.

The chain is built from TRBV5-1 and TRBJ1-2; 9 bases align to TRBD1. The J segment lost 4 bases and the V segment lost 0 bases, leaving 1 base of the junction unmatched. Germline V gives CDR1 SGHRS, CDR2 YFSETQ. The CDR3 is 14 residues long. The CDR3 DNA is TGCGCCAGCAGCTTGGGGGACAGGGCCTATGGCTACACCTTC. It encodes CASSLGDRAYGYTF.

This rearrangement joins TRBV18 to TRBJ2-7; TRBD2 matches 11 bases. J was trimmed by 2 bases and V by 6 bases; bases with no gene match: 6. The CDR3 totals 15 residues. Looked up from germline, CDR1 is KGHSH and CDR2 is LQKENI. CDR3 region: CASSPPSGGTYEQYF. The CDR3 bases are TGTGCCAGCTCCCCCCCTAGCGGGGGGACCTACGAGCAGTACTTC.

The chain uses TRBV25-1 and TRBJ2-1; 9 bases align to TRBD2. The CDR3 has 16 residues. Trimming at V came to 5 bases and at J to 6 bases, leaving 11 bases not matched to a gene. Germline lookup yields CDR1 MGHDK and CDR2 SYGVNS. The CDR3 sequence: CASSPPGLAYFNEQFF. The CDR3, as DNA: TGTGCCAGCAGTCCGCCCGGACTAGCGTACTTCAATGAGCAGTTCTTC.

The V gene is TRBV29-1, the J gene TRBJ1-1, with D uncertain. The germline V gene encodes CDR1 SQVTM and CDR2 ANQGSEA. There are 13 residues in the CDR3. The V and J ends lost 6 bases and 3 bases respectively, with 14 bases between them. DNA of the CDR3: TGCAGCGTCCTAAGTCACCTGGACACTGAAGCTTTCTTT. Translating it yields CSVLSHLDTEAFF.

V usage is TRBV6-6 and J usage is TRBJ1-5, with D possibly TRBD1 on 6 matching bases. V lost 0 bases and J lost 5, with 14 bases in between. From germline, CDR1 is MNHNY and CDR2 SVGAGI (reference sequence). The CDR3 loop spans 16 amino acids. CDR3 amino acids: CASSYSLAGADQPQHF. CDR3 sequence (DNA): TGTGCCAGCAGTTACTCGTTGGCAGGGGCTGATCAGCCCCAGCATTTT.

The genes are TRBV18 and TRBJ1-1; D gene uncertain. This CDR3 has 15 amino acids. Germline CDR1 and CDR2: KGHSH and LQKENI. Deletions cut 3 bases from V and 1 base from J, with 12 bases between. This chain's CDR3 is CASSPEAIANTEAFF. For the CDR3, the DNA is TGTGCCAGCTCACCCGAGGCCATTGCGAACACTGAAGCTTTCTTT.

The V call is TRBV14, the J call TRBJ1-4; the D is unclear. Germline V gene sequence: CDR1 SGHDN, CDR2 FVKESK. Deletions cut 5 bases from V and 5 bases from J, with 12 bases between. This CDR3 is built from 14 residues. The CDR3 bases are TGTGCCAGCAGCGCCTTAGTCCTCAATGAAAAACTGTTTTTT. Translation: CASSALVLNEKLFF. Supplemented by reference TRBV14 and TRBJ1-4, the full variable domain reads EAGVTQFPSHSVIEKGQTVTLRCDPISGHDNLYWYRRVMGKEIKFLLHFVKESKQDESGMPNNRFLAERTGGTYSTLKVQPAELEDSGVYFCASSALVLNEKLFFGSGTQLSVL.

This clone was counted a few times. V usage is TRBV10-3 and J usage is TRBJ1-6; tentatively, D is TRBD1 (5 bases). The CDR3 contains 15 residues. In germline, CDR1 is ENHRY, CDR2 SYGVKD. V dropped 1 base and J dropped 9 bases, with 13 bases sitting between them. This CDR3 reads CAISELASQGSPLHF. CDR3 sequence (DNA): TGTGCCATCAGTGAGTTGGCCTCTCAGGGTTCACCCCTCCACTTT.

The gene calls are TRBV15 and TRBJ2-5; 10 nucleotides match TRBD2. Trimming cost V 0 bases and J 5 bases; bases outside gene matches: 6. CDR1 and CDR2 (germline): LNHNV, YYDKDF (reference sequence). The CDR3 consists of 16 residues. Here the CDR3 reads CATSRDRLAGVETQYF. The CDR3 DNA sequence: TGTGCCACCAGCAGAGATCGGCTAGCGGGAGTTGAGACCCAGTACTTC. The whole variable domain, filled in from reference TRBV15 and TRBJ2-5, reads DAMVIQNPRYQVTQFGKPVTLSCSQTLNHNVMYWYQQKSSQAPKLLFHYYDKDFNNEADTPDNFQSRRPNTSFCFLDIRSPGLGDTAMYLCATSRDRLAGVETQYFGPGTRLLVL.

V is TRBV19 and J is TRBJ2-3; 7 positions match TRBD2. CDR3 length: 16 amino acids. Germline V gene lookup returns CDR1 LNHDA and CDR2 SQIVND (reference sequence). The V gene end was trimmed by 3 bases and the J gene end by 1 base; junction bases not matched to a gene: 7. This CDR3 is CASSIGGVGGTDTQYF. The CDR3 nucleotides are TGTGCCAGTAGTATTGGGGGGGTTGGTGGCACAGATACGCAGTATTTT.